These 17 T cell receptor beta chains share one sample of origin, sequenced in a study of beta chain features in type 1 diabetes. Investigators reverse transcribed all isolated RNA, so they sequenced expressed TCRB transcripts. Profiling relied on immunoSEQ multiplex PCR, and the TCRdb table lists in-frame clones only, not all of them. In the table there are some 52,000 clones, under 50% of which are singletons. Antigens for these TCRs are unknown. Overall study findings and caveats: People with Type 1 diabetes carried modestly yet significantly shorter TCRB CDR3s in all four CD4+ subsets.

Sequencing used Tregs from blood. The receptors originated from a man in his thirties or forties with type 1 diabetes.

There are a few counts of this clone. This chain links TRBV7-2 with TRBJ2-1; 8 bases agree with TRBD1. Germline V lookup: CDR1 SGHTA, CDR2 FQGNSA. The CDR3 totals 12 residues. With V trimmed by 4 bases and J by 13 bases, 6 bases remained unmatched. The CDR3 spells CASSSPGGAQFF. In DNA, the CDR3 is TGTGCCAGCAGCTCCCCAGGGGGCGCTCAGTTCTTC.

A few counts support this clone. This chain connects TRBV30 to TRBJ2-7; unclear D gene. This CDR3 comprises 11 residues. Germline CDR1 is GTSNPN and CDR2 is SVGIG (reference sequence). V was trimmed by 0 bases and J by 4 bases, leaving 4 bases between them. The CDR3 sequence: CAWSVLYEQYF. The DNA for the CDR3 is TGTGCCTGGAGTGTATTATACGAGCAGTACTTC.

The chain combines TRBV28 with TRBJ1-2; TRBD1 agrees at 7 bases. Germline V CDR1 and CDR2: MDHEN, SYDVKM. V dropped 7 bases and J dropped 4; count of bases not matched to a gene: 15. This CDR3 has 16 amino acids. The chain's CDR3 is CASTGGQAEVFYGYTF. The CDR3 bases are TGTGCCAGCACTGGAGGACAGGCCGAAGTCTTCTATGGCTACACCTTC.

The V call is TRBV6-5, the J call TRBJ2-7; tentatively, D is TRBD1 (6 bases). With 7 bases removed from V and 2 bases from J, the gap between germline ends came to 12 bases. Germline V CDR1 and CDR2: MNHEY, SVGAGI. This CDR3 region has 13 residues. The DNA for the CDR3 is TGTGCCAGCACTAAACAGGGAACCTACGAGCAGTACTTC. Amino acid sequence: CASTKQGTYEQYF.

The V and J genes are TRBV28 and TRBJ1-2, with D possibly being TRBD1 (5 bases). The CDR3 consists of 12 residues. From germline, CDR1 is MDHEN and CDR2 SYDVKM. DNA for the CDR3: TGTGCATTGGGGAGGCAGGGCAATGGCTACACCTTC. This translates into CALGRQGNGYTF.

The genes are TRBV7-8 and TRBJ2-6; 7 bases fit TRBD1. Germline CDR1 reads SGHVS; CDR2 reads FQNEAQ. This CDR3 spans 20 amino acids. After removal of 5 bases from V and 0 bases from J, the junction contained 16 bases not matched to a gene. CDR3 sequence reads: CASSPRFVGQGDSGANVLTF. In nucleotides, the CDR3 is TGTGCCAGCAGCCCCCGATTTGTCGGGCAGGGGGACTCTGGGGCCAACGTCCTGACTTTC.

The chain joins TRBV6-1 to TRBJ2-7, with 7 bases fitting TRBD1. CDR3 length: 15 residues. Germline V gives CDR1 MNHNS, CDR2 SASEGT. V was clipped by 6 bases and J by 0 bases; unmatched bases: 8. CDR3 coding DNA: TGTGCCAGCAGCCAGATACAGGGGATCTCCTACGAGCAGTACTTC. It translates to CASSQIQGISYEQYF.

By share of the sample, this clone is medium-sized. This chain joins TRBV7-9 and TRBJ1-5; D is ambiguous. V gave up 5 bases and J gave up 4 bases, with 9 bases separating them. The CDR3 totals 13 residues. Germline CDR1 reads SEHNR; CDR2 reads FQNEAQ (reference sequence). The CDR3 is CASSPEWNQPQHF. The CDR3 coding sequence is TGTGCCAGCAGCCCCGAGTGGAATCAGCCCCAGCATTTT.

The V and J genes are TRBV5-1 and TRBJ2-1; no firm D call. V was clipped by 3 bases and J by 8 bases, with 15 bases between them. CDR3 length: 14 residues. Germline CDR1 reads SGHRS; CDR2 reads YFSETQ. In DNA form, the CDR3 reads TGCGCCAGCAGCTCCTGGTCGTCAGTGGATGAGCAGTTCTTC. It codes for CASSSWSSVDEQFF.

V gene TRBV6-6 combines with J gene TRBJ2-3, with no clear D. Trimming cost V 2 bases and J 2 bases, with 11 bases left between them. Per germline, CDR1 MNHNY and CDR2 SVGAGI (reference sequence). The CDR3 covers 15 residues. The CDR3 DNA sequence: TGTGCCAGCAGTTACGGGCAGGTGTTCACAGATACGCAGTATTTT. Translation gives CASSYGQVFTDTQYF.

The table lists this clone with a few counts. The V call is TRBV2, the J call TRBJ2-7, with 13 bases matching TRBD2. V was pared by 9 bases and J by 1 base, with 12 bases of the junction left unmatched. Germline V lookup: CDR1 SNHLY, CDR2 FYNNEI. The CDR3 consists of 17 residues. The CDR3 sequence: CASETSGRLLPSYEQYF. CDR3 DNA sequence: TGTGCCAGTGAGACTAGCGGGAGGCTTCTACCATCCTACGAGCAGTACTTC.

The chain links TRBV6-6 to TRBJ2-5; D unclear. With 7 bases removed from V and 5 bases from J, the gap between germline ends came to 14 bases. CDR1 and CDR2 (germline): MNHNY, SVGAGI (reference sequence). The CDR3 totals 13 residues. The CDR3 nucleotides are TGTGCCAGCAATGGGCCGGAATCGGAGACCCAGTACTTC. Encoded protein: CASNGPESETQYF.

In its sample, this clone was seen a few times. This chain links TRBV29-1 with TRBJ1-1, with D possibly matching TRBD1 (5 bases). Per the germline V gene, CDR1 is SQVTM and CDR2 is ANQGSEA. Trimming stripped 7 bases from V and 1 base from J, with 13 bases between. This CDR3 comprises 13 residues. This chain's CDR3 is CSACLQGNTEAFF. The CDR3 nucleotides read TGCAGCGCATGTCTCCAGGGGAACACTGAAGCTTTCTTT.

The CDR3 sequence is CASSNTRNIQYF. DNA of the CDR3: TGTGCCAGCAGTAACACAAGAAACATTCAGTACTTC. The V gene is TRBV6-6, the J gene TRBJ2-4; no clear D. CDR3 length equals 12 residues. Trimming removed 5 bases at V and 6 bases at J, with 8 bases between. CDR1 is MNHNY and CDR2 is SVGAGI in the germline V gene (reference sequence).

The rearrangement joins TRBV18 to TRBJ2-5; D perhaps matches TRBD2 (6 bases). This CDR3 is built from 15 residues. Trimming left V 6 bases short and J 5 bases short, with 19 bases between. Germline V gene data show CDR1 as KGHSH and CDR2 as LQKENI. The CDR3 protein is CASSPSSGGRETQYF. For the CDR3, the DNA is TGTGCCAGCTCCCCATCGTCCGGAGGGAGGGAGACCCAGTACTTC.

The rearrangement joins TRBV7-2 to TRBJ2-1; D gene uncertain. V lost 5 bases and J lost 0, with 8 bases in between. The CDR3 covers 14 residues. Germline loops: CDR1 SGHTA, CDR2 FQGNSA. CDR3 bases: TGTGCCAGCAGCCCTGCGGCCTCCTACAATGAGCAGTTCTTC. Translated: CASSPAASYNEQFF.

This chain links TRBV19 with TRBJ2-3, with TRBD1 as a possible D gene (5 bases). CDR3 length: 13 residues. The V end was cut by 5 bases, the J end by 4 bases, with 10 bases between. The V gene's germline CDR1 is LNHDA and CDR2 SQIVND (reference sequence). CDR3 bases: TGTGCCAGTAGTCGTATAGGGGCAGATACGCAGTATTTT. As protein: CASSRIGADTQYF.